Sequencing of this TCR beta chain was carried out in a study of T cell responses to AZD1222 COVID-19 vaccine. Assay used: immunoSEQ multiplex PCR; TCRdb lists only in-frame clones, some missing. This sample has over 75,000 clones; around 91% occur once, and the top ten carry 30% to 40%. This CDR3 is built from 15 residues. Germline lookup yields CDR1 MNHEY and CDR2 SMNVEV (reference sequence). V dropped 4 bases and J dropped 6; count of bases not matched to a gene: 9. The sample was peripheral blood, taken on day 0 of AZD1222 vaccination. The clonotype was recovered from an adult in good health. This chain uses TRBV27 with TRBJ1-2, with TRBD1 matching 9 bases. CDR3 DNA: TGTGCCAGCAGTTCCCCAACGGACAGGGGAGATGGCTACACCTTC. It yields the protein CASSSPTDRGDGYTF.